Detailed here is one TCR beta chain. This specimen comes from a study of shared clonotypes between healthy human individuals. The unsorted samples had some 90 million PBMCs used for genomic DNA. The germline gives CDR1 SGHKS, CDR2 YYEKEE (reference sequence). This CDR3 is 15 amino acids long. Unmatched junction bases numbered 6, after V lost 0 bases and J lost 5 bases. Assay used: immunoSEQ multiplex PCR; TCRdb lists only in-frame clones, some missing. Of about 560,000 clones in the sample, about 80% were seen once. This TCR derives from a woman aged 40-49 years in good health. Some clones in this sample may be carry-over from other donors' samples. The rearrangement links TRBV5-5 to TRBJ2-5; 8 nucleotides line up with TRBD2. Sequenced: PBMCs. CDR3 nucleotides: TGTGCCAGCAGCTTGGAAGCGGGAGTATGGGAGACCCAGTACTTC. Protein: CASSLEAGVWETQYF.